The 14 T cell receptor beta chains below come from one sample, sequenced in a study of blood T cell repertoires in COVID-19. Generated by immunoSEQ multiplex PCR, the TCRdb table keeps only in-frame clones and is missing some. There are around 70,000 clones in the sample; approximately 90% occur only once, and about 2.5% lies in the top ten. Sequenced input: peripheral blood. The receptors originated from a man aged 45-65 years with COVID-19, enrolled during active disease.

The V gene is TRBV24-1, the J gene TRBJ2-1; 7 bases agree with TRBD2. In germline, CDR1 is KGHDR, CDR2 SFDVKD. The J segment lost 7 bases and the V segment lost 3 bases, leaving 11 bases of the junction unmatched. The CDR3 extends over 16 amino acids. The CDR3 coding sequence is TGTGCCACCAGTGATATGGGGGGGAGCGCTGGGAATGAGCAGTTCTTC. It encodes CATSDMGGSAGNEQFF.

This clone occurred once. The chain is built from TRBV5-4 and TRBJ2-1, with a tentative D call TRBD2 (6 bases). CDR1 is SGHNT, CDR2 YYREEE, per germline (reference sequence). The CDR3 runs 14 residues. V was trimmed by 0 bases and J by 9 bases, leaving 13 bases between them. The CDR3 region has the DNA TGTGCCAGCAGCTTGGGGGGAGCCGGGGGTGAGCAGTTCTTC. Encoded protein: CASSLGGAGGEQFF.

The chain joins TRBV24-1 to TRBJ2-2; 8 nucleotides match TRBD2. This CDR3 contains 14 residues. V dropped 8 bases and J dropped 2; count of bases not matched to a gene: 3. Germline V lookup: CDR1 KGHDR, CDR2 SFDVKD. The CDR3 protein is CATKRGSNTGELFF. CDR3 DNA sequence: TGTGCCACCAAGCGGGGGTCTAACACCGGGGAGCTGTTTTTT.

This chain links TRBV13 with TRBJ2-1, with 14 positions matching TRBD2. The germline CDR1 and CDR2 sequences are PRHDT and FYEKMQ (reference sequence). The CDR3 runs 17 residues. V shed 0 bases, J shed 5 bases, and the junction held 3 bases outside the gene matches. The CDR3 DNA reads TGTGCCAGCAGCTTAGGAGGGACTAGCGGGGGAGACAATGAGCAGTTCTTC. Its protein product is CASSLGGTSGGDNEQFF.

This sequence joins TRBV9 and TRBJ2-1; 11 bases map to TRBD2. The CDR3 is made up of 16 amino acids. Germline lookup yields CDR1 SGDLS and CDR2 YYNGEE. The junction had 11 bases not matched to a gene; V was cut back by 3 bases and J by 9 bases. The chain's CDR3 is CASSAEELAGVGEQFF. DNA for the CDR3: TGTGCCAGCAGCGCAGAGGAACTAGCGGGAGTTGGTGAGCAGTTCTTC.

The V and J genes are TRBV4-3 and TRBJ2-1; 8 bases match TRBD2. The V gene end was trimmed by 4 bases and the J gene end by 5 bases; junction bases not matched to a gene: 4. In germline, CDR1 is LGHNA, CDR2 YSLEER. This CDR3 spans 14 amino acids. CDR3 nucleotides: TGCGCCAGCAGCCTCATAGCGGGAAACAATGAGCAGTTCTTC. Translation gives CASSLIAGNNEQFF.

This sequence joins TRBV7-8 and TRBJ1-2; 8 positions match TRBD1. Germline V lookup: CDR1 SGHVS, CDR2 FQNEAQ. The length of the CDR3 is 15 residues. Trimming removed 7 bases from V and 3 bases from J; junction bases left unmatched: 10. The CDR3 reads CASTLQGGMDYGYTF. The CDR3 DNA reads TGTGCCAGCACCCTACAGGGGGGTATGGACTATGGCTACACCTTC.

The rearrangement joins TRBV19 to TRBJ2-6; D perhaps matches TRBD2 (5 bases). Germline loops: CDR1 LNHDA, CDR2 SQIVND (reference sequence). V lost 5 bases and J lost 3, with 11 bases in between. The CDR3 has 15 residues. CDR3 residues: CASSSLEDGANVLTF. CDR3 sequence (DNA): TGTGCCAGTAGTTCCTTGGAGGATGGGGCCAACGTCCTGACTTTC.

The gene calls are TRBV10-3 and TRBJ1-5, with D possibly being TRBD1 (6 bases). Deletions cut 7 bases from V and 1 base from J, with 8 bases between. Per the germline V gene, CDR1 is ENHRY and CDR2 is SYGVKD. CDR3 length: 13 residues. The CDR3 nucleotides are TGTGCCATCAAAGGGGGAAGCAATCAGCCCCAGCATTTT. Translated, it gives CAIKGGSNQPQHF.

The chain recombines TRBV2 with TRBJ2-7; 7 bases map to TRBD1. CDR1 and CDR2 from the germline V gene are SNHLY and FYNNEI. The CDR3 contains 13 residues. V lost 8 bases to trimming and J lost 0 bases; unmatched junction nucleotides: 4. This CDR3 is CASSRQGSYEQYV. In DNA form, the CDR3 reads TGTGCCAGCTCCAGACAGGGCTCCTACGAGCAGTACGTC.

The gene calls are TRBV29-1 and TRBJ1-2, with 8 bases aligning to TRBD1. The germline V gene has CDR1 SQVTM and CDR2 ANQGSEA. The ends lost 6 bases at V and 4 bases at J; junction bases unmatched: 4. The CDR3 length is 12 residues. The CDR3 loop is CSVPQGVYGYTF. CDR3 DNA sequence: TGCAGCGTACCACAGGGGGTCTATGGCTACACCTTC.

Here the CDR3 reads CAIALGLAGAENEQFF. The CDR3 DNA sequence: TGTGCCATTGCCCTGGGACTAGCGGGAGCGGAGAATGAGCAGTTCTTC. The rearrangement links TRBV10-3 to TRBJ2-1, with 14 bases that match TRBD2. The germline gives CDR1 ENHRY, CDR2 SYGVKD. There are 16 residues in the CDR3. Germline trimming cut 9 bases from V and 7 bases from J; bases unmatched to any gene: 11.

CDR3 sequence: CAISRNTGGAGEGYTF. CDR3 nucleotides: TGTGCCATCAGTCGAAACACAGGGGGCGCAGGGGAAGGCTACACCTTC. The chain carries TRBV10-3 and TRBJ1-2; 9 nucleotides line up with TRBD1. The CDR3 has 16 amino acids. J gave up 8 bases and V 5 bases, and 15 bases lay outside the gene matches. Looked up from germline, CDR1 is ENHRY and CDR2 is SYGVKD.

This rearrangement joins TRBV4-2 to TRBJ1-2; D uncertain. This CDR3 comprises 15 residues. V was clipped by 4 bases and J by 0 bases, with 12 bases between them. CDR1 is LGHNA, CDR2 YNFKEQ, per germline. The CDR3 loop is CASSPQEGANYGYTF. The CDR3 bases are TGTGCCAGCAGCCCCCAAGAAGGAGCTAACTATGGCTACACCTTC.